A selection of T cell receptor beta chains follows, all from one sample in a study of identical twins. Each CDR3 protein is one row after TCRdb ran MiXCR on the 5' RACE reads. The repertoire holds roughly 690,000 distinct CDR3 sequences, with roughly 20% as singletons. These data were likewise used in another study, on T cells expressing NK-cell markers.

The sample consisted of PBMCs. These TCRs come from a woman aged 18 to 35 in good health. Both conserved end residues are part of each CDR3. A D gene is named only where the DNA matches it firmly. Clone size, where shown, is once, few, many, or a class for clones that have expanded.

CDR3,DNA,size,J,D,V
CSSEGGLNEQFF,TGCAGTTCAGAGGGCGGTCTCAATGAGCAGTTCTTC,few,TRBJ2-1,.,TRBV20-1
CSARSAGVSTEAFF,TGCAGTGCTAGAAGCGCCGGCGTGAGCACTGAAGCTTTCTTT,.,TRBJ1-1,.,TRBV20-1
CSARDGGGRPEAFF,TGCAGTGCTAGAGATGGTGGCGGGAGACCTGAAGCTTTCTTT,.,TRBJ1-1,.,TRBV20-1
CASSFELSDEQYF,TGTGCCAGCAGTTTCGAGCTTTCCGACGAGCAGTACTTC,.,TRBJ2-7,.,TRBV12-3/TRBV12-4
CASSLYTGGAGDTQYF,TGTGCCAGCAGCTTATACACGGGGGGGGCCGGAGATACGCAGTATTTT,.,TRBJ2-3,TRBD2,TRBV7-3
CATSSGREGTREQYF,TGTGCCACCAGCAGCGGGCGGGAGGGCACGCGGGAGCAGTACTTC,.,TRBJ2-7,TRBD2,TRBV15
CSARSSGTSGRTDTQYF,TGCAGTGCTAGGAGTTCAGGGACTAGCGGTCGCACAGATACGCAGTATTTT,.,TRBJ2-3,TRBD2,TRBV20-1
CSRQTTYNEQFF,TGCAGTCGCCAGACTACCTACAATGAGCAGTTCTTC,.,TRBJ2-1,.,TRBV20-1
CASSPGGPGLNTEAFF,TGTGCCAGCTCACCAGGCGGCCCGGGACTGAACACTGAAGCTTTCTTT,few,TRBJ1-1,.,TRBV18
CASRTMASASEQYF,TGTGCCAGCAGGACTATGGCTAGCGCTTCCGAGCAGTACTTC,.,TRBJ2-7,.,TRBV12-3/TRBV12-4
CASSLEGGLAGFYEQYF,TGTGCCAGCAGCTTAGAGGGGGGACTAGCGGGGTTCTACGAGCAGTACTTC,.,TRBJ2-7,TRBD2,TRBV7-6
CASSLELGTGGFF,TGCGCCAGCAGCTTGGAGTTGGGGACAGGGGGCTTCTTC,few,TRBJ2-1,TRBD1,TRBV5-1
CASSLARTDREFF,TGTGCCAGCAGTTTAGCCCGGACAGATCGAGAGTTCTTC,few,TRBJ2-1,.,TRBV12-3/TRBV12-4